The subject of this entry is one TCR beta chain. Antigen unknown. These data come from a study of cytotoxic CD8 clonotypes in ibrutinib-treated CLL. Study details: IGHV unmutated roughly 18; relapsed/refractory 10 to 11; treatment-naive more than 14. Partial response occurred in about 25 patients and complete response in 2; at median approximately 68 months, approximately 14 remained remitted and about twelve progressed. General study findings and limits: Clonality increased at ibrutinib response and stayed stable in sustained remission. At progression, however, it fell back toward baseline.

Produced via immunoSEQ multiplex PCR; TCRdb's table is partial and in-frame only. The table records about 17,000 clones, about two thirds of them present only once. Germline loops: CDR1 MDHEN, CDR2 SYDVKM. The V end lost 0 bases, the J end lost 1 base, and 6 bases lay between the germline ends. This CDR3 is 14 amino acids long. This clonotype originated in a human donor with chronic lymphocytic leukemia. The gene calls are TRBV28 and TRBJ1-1, with D possibly being TRBD1 (5 bases). The sequenced sample was PBMCs, obtained after 12 months of ibrutinib treatment. In nucleotides, the CDR3 is TGTGCCAGCAGTTTATGGACAGAGAACACTGAAGCTTTCTTT. It translates to CASSLWTENTEAFF.